This TCR beta chain was sequenced for a study of OX40 agonist ivuxolimab in advanced cancers. The study, taken as a whole, reports: The mean number of expanded clones was higher in CD8+ T cells than in CD4+. There was clonal expansion of CD4+ and CD8+ blood T cells by week 6 at 0.1 to 3.0 mg/kg.

A word on this clone: As yet, its antigen is unknown.

The protocol was immunoSEQ multiplex PCR, while the TCRdb copy is restricted to in-frame clones and leaves out a portion. The repertoire has approximately 38,000 clones, roughly 82% of them found once; the top ten carry 21%. Germline CDR1 is SGHTA and CDR2 is FQGNSA. Trimming removed 5 bases from V and 4 bases from J; junction bases left unmatched: 5. This CDR3 has 15 amino acids. This chain links TRBV7-2 with TRBJ1-6; 7 bases are a match to TRBD1. The sequence came from an adult with an advanced solid tumor such as melanoma, head and neck, liver or kidney cancer. The source was CD4+ or CD8+ T cells sorted from blood, collected in a trial of the OX40 agonist ivuxolimab. Here the CDR3 reads CASSEGQTYNSPLHF. CDR3 nucleotide sequence: TGTGCCAGCAGCGAGGGACAGACTTATAATTCACCCCTCCACTTT. The whole variable domain, filled in from reference TRBV7-2 and TRBJ1-6, reads GAGVSQSPSNKVTEKGKDVELRCDPISGHTALYWYRQSLGQGLEFLIYFQGNSAPDKSGLPSDRFSAERTGGSVSTLTIQRTQQEDSAVYLCASSEGQTYNSPLHFGNGTRLTVT.